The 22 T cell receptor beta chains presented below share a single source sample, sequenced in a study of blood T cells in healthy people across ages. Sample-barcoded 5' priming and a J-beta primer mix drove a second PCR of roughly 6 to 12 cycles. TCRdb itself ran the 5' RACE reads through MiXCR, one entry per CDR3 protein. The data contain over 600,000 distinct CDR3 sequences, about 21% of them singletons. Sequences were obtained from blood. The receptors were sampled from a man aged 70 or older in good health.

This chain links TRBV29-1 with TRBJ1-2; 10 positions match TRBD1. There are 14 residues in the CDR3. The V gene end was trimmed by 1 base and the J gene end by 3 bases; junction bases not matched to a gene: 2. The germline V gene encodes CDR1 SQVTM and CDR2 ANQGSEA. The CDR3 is CSVEGQGADYGYTF. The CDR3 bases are TGCAGCGTTGAAGGACAGGGGGCGGACTATGGCTACACCTTC.

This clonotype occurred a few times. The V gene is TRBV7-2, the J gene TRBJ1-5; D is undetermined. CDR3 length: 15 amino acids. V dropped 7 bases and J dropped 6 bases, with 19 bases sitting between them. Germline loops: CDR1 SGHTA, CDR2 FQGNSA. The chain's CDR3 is CASNSELGGGQPQHF. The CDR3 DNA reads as TGTGCCAGCAATTCGGAGCTTGGAGGCGGTCAGCCCCAGCATTTT.

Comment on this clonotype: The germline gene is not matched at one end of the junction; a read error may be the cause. The CDR3 DNA reads TGCGCCAGCAGCGCGGACAGGGCCCATGAGCAGCTCTTC. As protein: CASSADRAHEQLF. This chain uses TRBV5-1 with TRBJ2-1; 8 bases are shared with TRBD1. This CDR3 comprises 13 residues. CDR1 and CDR2 (germline): SGHRS, YFSETQ.

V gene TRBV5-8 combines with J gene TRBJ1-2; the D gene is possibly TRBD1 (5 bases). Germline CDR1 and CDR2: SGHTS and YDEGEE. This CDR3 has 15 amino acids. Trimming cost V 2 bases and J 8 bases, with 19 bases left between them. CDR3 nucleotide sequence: TGTGCCAGCAGCTTATCGGCTCGGGGGACGAGAGGCTACACCTTC. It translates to CASSLSARGTRGYTF.

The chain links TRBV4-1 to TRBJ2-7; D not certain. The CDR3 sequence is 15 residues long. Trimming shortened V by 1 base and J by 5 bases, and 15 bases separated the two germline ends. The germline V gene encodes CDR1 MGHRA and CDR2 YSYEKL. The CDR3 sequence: CASSQGLQLPHEQYF. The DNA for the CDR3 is TGCGCCAGCAGCCAAGGTCTCCAGTTACCCCACGAGCAGTACTTC.

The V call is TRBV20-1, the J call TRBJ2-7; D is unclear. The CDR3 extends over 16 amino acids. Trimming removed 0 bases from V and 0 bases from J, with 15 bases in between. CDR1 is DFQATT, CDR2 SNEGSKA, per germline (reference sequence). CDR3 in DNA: TGCAGTGCTAGAGATCTGGGGAAAACGATCTCCTACGAGCAGTACTTC. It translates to CSARDLGKTISYEQYF.

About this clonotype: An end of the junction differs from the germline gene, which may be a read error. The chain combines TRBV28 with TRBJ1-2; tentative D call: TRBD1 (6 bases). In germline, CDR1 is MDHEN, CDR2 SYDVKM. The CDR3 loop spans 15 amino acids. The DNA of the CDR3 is TGTGCCAGCAGTTTGGATATAGGACAGCGCTATGGCCACACCTTC. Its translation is CASSLDIGQRYGHTF.

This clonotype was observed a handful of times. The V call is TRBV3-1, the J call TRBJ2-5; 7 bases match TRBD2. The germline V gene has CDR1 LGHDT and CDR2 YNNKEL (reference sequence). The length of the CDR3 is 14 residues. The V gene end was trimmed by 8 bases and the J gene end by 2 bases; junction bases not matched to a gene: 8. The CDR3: CASVRGVKQETQYF. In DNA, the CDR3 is TGTGCCAGCGTACGGGGGGTTAAACAAGAGACCCAGTACTTC.

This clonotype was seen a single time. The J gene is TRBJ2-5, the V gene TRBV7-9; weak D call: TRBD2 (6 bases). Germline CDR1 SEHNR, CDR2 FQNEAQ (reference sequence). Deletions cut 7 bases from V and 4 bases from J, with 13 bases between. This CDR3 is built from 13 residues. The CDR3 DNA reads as TGTGCCAGCAACAGACTAGGTGGAGAGACCCAGTACTTC. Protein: CASNRLGGETQYF.

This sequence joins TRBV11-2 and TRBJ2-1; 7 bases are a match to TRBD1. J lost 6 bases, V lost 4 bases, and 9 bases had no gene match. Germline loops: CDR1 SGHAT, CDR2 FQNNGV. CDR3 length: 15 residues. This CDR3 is CASSSSTGTTNEQFF. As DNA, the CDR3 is TGTGCCAGCAGCTCCTCGACAGGGACGACCAATGAGCAGTTCTTC.

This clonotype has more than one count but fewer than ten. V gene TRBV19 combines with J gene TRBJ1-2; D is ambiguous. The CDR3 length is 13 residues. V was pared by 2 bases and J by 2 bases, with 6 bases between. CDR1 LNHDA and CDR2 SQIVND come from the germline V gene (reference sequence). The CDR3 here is CASSIQDNYGYTF. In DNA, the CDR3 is TGTGCCAGTAGTATACAGGACAACTATGGCTACACCTTC.

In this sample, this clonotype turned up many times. This CDR3 is CSAYDYEQYF. CDR3 nucleotide sequence: TGCAGTGCATACGACTACGAGCAGTACTTC. V is TRBV20-1 and J is TRBJ2-7, with unresolved D. The CDR3 has 10 amino acids. Deletions cut 6 bases from V and 3 bases from J, with 6 bases between. Germline-derived CDR1 and CDR2 are DFQATT and SNEGSKA (reference sequence).

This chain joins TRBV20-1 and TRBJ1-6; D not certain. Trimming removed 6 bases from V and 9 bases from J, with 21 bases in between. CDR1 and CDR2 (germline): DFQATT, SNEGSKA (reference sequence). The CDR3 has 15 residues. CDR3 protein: CSAVRTESDSSPLHF. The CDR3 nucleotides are TGCAGTGCGGTCCGGACGGAGTCGGATAGTTCACCCCTCCACTTT.

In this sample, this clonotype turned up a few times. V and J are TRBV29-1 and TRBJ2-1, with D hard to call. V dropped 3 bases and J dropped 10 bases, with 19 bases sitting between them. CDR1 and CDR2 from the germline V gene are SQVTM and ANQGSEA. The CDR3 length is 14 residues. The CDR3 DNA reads TGCAGCGTTGACCAGCCTTCTATGGATCGGGAGCAGTTCTTC. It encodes CSVDQPSMDREQFF.

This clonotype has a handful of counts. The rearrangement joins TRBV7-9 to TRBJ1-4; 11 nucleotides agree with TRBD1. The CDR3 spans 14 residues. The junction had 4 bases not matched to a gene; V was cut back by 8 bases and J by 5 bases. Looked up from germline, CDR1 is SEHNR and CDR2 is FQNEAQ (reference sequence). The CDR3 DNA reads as TGTGCCAGCGGAAGGGACAGGGGGAATGAAAAACTGTTTTTT. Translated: CASGRDRGNEKLFF. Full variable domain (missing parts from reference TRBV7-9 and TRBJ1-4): DTGVSQNPRHKITKRGQNVTFRCDPISEHNRLYWYRQTLGQGPEFLTYFQNEAQLEKSRLLSDRFSAERPKGSFSTLEIQRTEQGDSAMYLCASGRDRGNEKLFFGSGTQLSVL.

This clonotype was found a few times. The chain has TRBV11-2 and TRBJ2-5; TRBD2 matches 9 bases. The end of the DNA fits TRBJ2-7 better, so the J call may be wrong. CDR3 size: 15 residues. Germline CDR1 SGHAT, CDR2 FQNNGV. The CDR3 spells CASSVRLAENYEQYF. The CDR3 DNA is TGTGCCAGCAGCGTAAGACTAGCGGAGAACTACGAGCAGTACTTC.

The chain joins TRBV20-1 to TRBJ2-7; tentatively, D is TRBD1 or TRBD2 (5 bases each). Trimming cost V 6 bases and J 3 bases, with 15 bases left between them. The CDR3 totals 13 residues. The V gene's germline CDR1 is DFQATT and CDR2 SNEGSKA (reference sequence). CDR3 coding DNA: TGCAGTGCCAGCCGAGGGCAGGGCTACGAGCAGTACTTC. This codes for CSASRGQGYEQYF.

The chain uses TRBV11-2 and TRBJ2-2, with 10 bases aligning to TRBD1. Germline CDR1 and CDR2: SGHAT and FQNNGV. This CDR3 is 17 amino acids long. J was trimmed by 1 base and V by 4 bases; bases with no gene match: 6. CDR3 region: CASSSFRDRGNTGELFF. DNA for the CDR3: TGTGCCAGCAGCTCATTCCGGGACAGGGGGAACACCGGGGAGCTGTTTTTT.

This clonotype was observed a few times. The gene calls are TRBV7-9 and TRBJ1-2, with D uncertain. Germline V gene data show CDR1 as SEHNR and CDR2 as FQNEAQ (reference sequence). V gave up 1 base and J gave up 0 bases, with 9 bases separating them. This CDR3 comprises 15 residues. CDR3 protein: CASSLVEESNYGYTF. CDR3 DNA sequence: TGTGCCAGCAGCTTAGTAGAGGAATCTAACTATGGCTACACCTTC.

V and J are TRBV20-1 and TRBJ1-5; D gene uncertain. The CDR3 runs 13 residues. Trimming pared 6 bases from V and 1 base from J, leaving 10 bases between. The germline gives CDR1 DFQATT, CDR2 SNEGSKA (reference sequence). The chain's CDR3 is CSALDTSNQPQHF. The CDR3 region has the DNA TGCAGTGCGCTCGACACGAGCAATCAGCCCCAGCATTTT.

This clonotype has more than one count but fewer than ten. Here the CDR3 reads CASTVSPGTEQFF. The CDR3 DNA reads as TGTGCCAGCACTGTCTCACCAGGGACCGAGCAGTTCTTC. This chain joins TRBV2 and TRBJ2-5; D tentatively reads TRBD1 or TRBD2 (5 bases each). The J call is doubtful: the DNA matches TRBJ2-1 better. The CDR3 extends over 13 amino acids. Per germline, CDR1 SNHLY and CDR2 FYNNEI.

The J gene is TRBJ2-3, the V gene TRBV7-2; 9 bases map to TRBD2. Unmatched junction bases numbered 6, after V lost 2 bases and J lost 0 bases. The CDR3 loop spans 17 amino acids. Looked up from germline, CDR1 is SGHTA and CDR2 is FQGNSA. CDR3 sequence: CASSLSAGGPSTDTQYF. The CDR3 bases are TGTGCCAGCAGCTTAAGTGCGGGAGGGCCGAGCACAGATACGCAGTATTTT.